Shown below are 25 T cell receptor beta chains from a single sample sequenced in a study of blood T cell repertoires in COVID-19. Method: immunoSEQ multiplex PCR; TCRdb's copy keeps in-frame clones and lacks some. The table includes 150,000 to 200,000 clones, around 74% detected once. Sequenced sample: peripheral blood. The source of these receptors is a man aged 65 to 85 with acute or convalescent COVID-19.

CDR3 amino acids: CASSSSGFTTNEKLFF. As DNA, the CDR3 is TGTGCCAGCAGCTCCAGTGGCTTCACAACTAATGAAAAACTGTTTTTT. J is TRBJ1-4 and V is TRBV7-9; D gene unclear. There are 16 residues in the CDR3. The germline gives CDR1 SEHNR, CDR2 FQNEAQ (reference sequence). Deletions cut 4 bases from V and 0 bases from J, with 12 bases between.

The genes are TRBV10-2 and TRBJ1-1, with D possibly TRBD1 on 5 matching bases. Looked up from germline, CDR1 is WSHSY and CDR2 is SAAADI. The V end was cut by 0 bases, the J end by 4 bases, with 6 bases between. This CDR3 is 13 amino acids long. The CDR3 DNA is TGCGCCAGCAGTGAGTCGCAGGGCACTGAAGCTTTCTTT. It specifies CASSESQGTEAFF.

The rearrangement uses TRBV19 and TRBJ1-2; unclear D gene. CDR3 size: 15 residues. Germline V CDR1 and CDR2: LNHDA, SQIVND (reference sequence). The germline V and J ends were trimmed by 0 bases and 1 base, with 9 bases remaining between them. CDR3 nucleotide sequence: TGTGCCAGTAGTATAGATTCCGGAGATAACTATGGCTACACCTTC. This encodes CASSIDSGDNYGYTF.

CDR3 loop: CASSLGREQYF. In DNA, the CDR3 is TGTGCCAGCAGTTTAGGGAGGGAGCAGTACTTC. The chain recombines TRBV28 with TRBJ2-7, with D possibly matching TRBD2 (6 bases). V lost 2 bases to trimming and J lost 7 bases, with 6 bases between them. Germline V CDR1 and CDR2: MDHEN, SYDVKM. The length of the CDR3 is 11 residues.

The chain has TRBV7-8 and TRBJ1-1, with D perhaps matching TRBD1 (6 bases). V lost 1 base, J lost 1 base, and 13 bases lay in between. Per germline, CDR1 SGHVS and CDR2 FQNEAQ. The CDR3 length is 16 residues. The CDR3 sequence: CASSLGQAARNTEAFF. The CDR3 DNA reads TGTGCCAGCAGCTTAGGACAGGCTGCGAGGAACACTGAAGCTTTCTTT.

The chain employs TRBV6-1 and TRBJ2-2; 10 bases are shared with TRBD1. Germline V CDR1 and CDR2: MNHNS, SASEGT. The CDR3 is 16 amino acids. V was pared by 3 bases and J by 3 bases, with 4 bases of the junction left unmatched. The CDR3 spells CASSDPGTGDTGELFF. In DNA form, the CDR3 reads TGTGCCAGCAGTGACCCAGGGACAGGGGACACCGGGGAGCTGTTTTTT.

A single count supports this clone. J is TRBJ1-4 and V is TRBV3-1 (or the pseudogene TRBV3-2), with 10 bases lining up with TRBD1. Germline loops: CDR1 LGHDT, CDR2 YNNKEL (reference sequence). The length of the CDR3 is 15 residues. V shed 2 bases, J shed 5 bases, and the junction held 2 bases outside the gene matches. The DNA of the CDR3 is TGTGCCAGCAGCCAACCGGGACAGGGGAATGAAAAACTGTTTTTT. Translating it yields CASSQPGQGNEKLFF.

This sequence joins TRBV2 and TRBJ2-7, with a weak D call TRBD1 (5 bases). This CDR3 is built from 13 residues. In germline, CDR1 is SNHLY, CDR2 FYNNEI. V lost 10 bases and J lost 2, with 15 bases in between. The chain's CDR3 is CAIAEPGTYEQYF. The CDR3 bases are TGTGCCATCGCGGAGCCAGGGACCTACGAGCAGTACTTC.

The V call is TRBV10-2, the J call TRBJ2-3; 7 positions match TRBD1. Germline V CDR1 and CDR2: WSHSY, SAAADI. CDR3 length equals 15 residues. V was clipped by 6 bases and J by 0 bases; unmatched bases: 6. The CDR3 loop reads CASRTDRASTDTQYF. The CDR3 DNA reads TGCGCCAGCAGAACAGACAGGGCGAGCACAGATACGCAGTATTTT.

The chain recombines TRBV6-2 or TRBV6-3 with TRBJ2-7; D is ambiguous. Trimming shortened V by 2 bases and J by 5 bases, and 10 bases separated the two germline ends. Germline lookup yields CDR1 MNHEY and CDR2 SVGEGT. The length of the CDR3 is 13 residues. The DNA of the CDR3 is TGTGCCAGCAGTTACGAGGAAGTCCACGAGCAGTACTTC. This gives the protein CASSYEEVHEQYF.

The rearrangement links TRBV11-2 to TRBJ2-7; 10 bases map to TRBD1. CDR1 SGHAT and CDR2 FQNNGV come from the germline V gene. V trimming: 5 bases; J trimming: 5 bases; junction bases outside the gene matches: 6. The CDR3 contains 14 residues. Here the CDR3 DNA reads TGTGCCAGCAGCCCCAGAGACAGGGGGCACGAGCAGTACTTC. Translation gives CASSPRDRGHEQYF.

The V and J genes are TRBV14 and TRBJ2-7, with D possibly TRBD2 on 6 matching bases. This CDR3 is built from 17 residues. The germline V gene has CDR1 SGHDN and CDR2 FVKESK. Deletions cut 1 base from V and 2 bases from J, with 18 bases between. The CDR3 sequence is CASSQVGGRRQPYEQYF. DNA of the CDR3: TGTGCCAGCAGCCAAGTCGGGGGTCGGCGGCAACCCTACGAGCAGTACTTC.

The rearrangement uses TRBV24-1 and TRBJ2-5; TRBD2 aligns across 8 bases. This CDR3 has 14 residues. J lost 1 base, V lost 5 bases, and 2 bases had no gene match. Germline lookup yields CDR1 KGHDR and CDR2 SFDVKD. CDR3: CATSVAGPQETQYF. As DNA, the CDR3 is TGTGCCACCAGTGTAGCGGGACCCCAAGAGACCCAGTACTTC.

This chain connects TRBV11-2 to TRBJ1-4, with 7 bases that match TRBD1. CDR3 size: 14 residues. J lost 3 bases, V lost 5 bases, and 3 bases had no gene match. The germline V gene has CDR1 SGHAT and CDR2 FQNNGV. As DNA, the CDR3 is TGTGCCAGCAGCCCCGGGACAGCTAATGAAAAACTGTTTTTT. Translation gives CASSPGTANEKLFF.

The chain combines TRBV19 with TRBJ1-5; 9 bases align to TRBD1. The CDR3 covers 16 residues. With V trimmed by 3 bases and J by 3 bases, 6 bases remained unmatched. Germline V gene data show CDR1 as LNHDA and CDR2 as SQIVND (reference sequence). The CDR3 DNA reads TGTGCCAGTAGTATTCGGGGACAGGGTTACAATCAGCCCCAGCATTTT. Protein: CASSIRGQGYNQPQHF.

This clone came up once. This sequence joins TRBV5-1 and TRBJ2-5; weak D call: TRBD1 (5 bases). V was pared by 0 bases and J by 4 bases, with 16 bases between. The CDR3 is 16 amino acids. Germline assignment: CDR1 SGHRS and CDR2 YFSETQ. CDR3: CASSLASDTRGETQYF. The CDR3, as DNA: TGCGCCAGCAGCTTGGCCTCGGACACCCGAGGAGAGACCCAGTACTTC.

This chain connects TRBV11-2 to TRBJ2-1; 9 nucleotides align to TRBD2. The CDR3 runs 17 residues. V dropped 0 bases and J dropped 7; count of bases not matched to a gene: 10. Per the germline V gene, CDR1 is SGHAT and CDR2 is FQNNGV. The CDR3 sequence: CASSLELAGVVGNEQFF. The DNA of the CDR3 is TGTGCCAGCAGCTTAGAATTAGCGGGAGTGGTGGGGAATGAGCAGTTCTTC.

The gene calls are TRBV10-2 and TRBJ2-7, with D unresolved. CDR1 is WSHSY and CDR2 is SAAADI in the germline V gene. The V end lost 4 bases, the J end lost 7 bases, and 11 bases lay between the germline ends. The CDR3 is 12 amino acids. The CDR3: CASSVWAWEQYF. CDR3 nucleotide sequence: TGCGCCAGCAGTGTTTGGGCGTGGGAGCAGTACTTC.

This chain joins TRBV19 and TRBJ1-2; D possibly corresponds to TRBD1 (5 bases). Germline lookup yields CDR1 LNHDA and CDR2 SQIVND (reference sequence). Trimming removed 8 bases at V and 8 bases at J, with 18 bases between. CDR3 size: 13 residues. The CDR3 reads CASWARQGGGYTF. The CDR3 DNA is TGTGCCAGTTGGGCGCGGCAGGGTGGAGGCTACACCTTC.

The chain combines TRBV19 with TRBJ1-6, with 8 nucleotides matching TRBD1. CDR3 length: 15 residues. V gave up 5 bases and J gave up 7 bases; unmatched junction bases: 7. Germline values: CDR1 LNHDA, CDR2 SQIVND (reference sequence). In DNA form, the CDR3 reads TGTGCCAGTAGTTCAGGGGGCCGGGGGAATTCACCCCTCCACTTT. Its protein product is CASSSGGRGNSPLHF.

The J gene is TRBJ1-6, the V gene TRBV28; D may be TRBD1 (5 bases). The germline gives CDR1 MDHEN, CDR2 SYDVKM. The CDR3 is 16 amino acids. Trimming left V 1 base short and J 9 bases short, with 16 bases between. CDR3 bases: TGTGCCAGCAGTTTATTACTCGGACTGGGGGGTTCACCCCTCCACTTT. Its protein is CASSLLLGLGGSPLHF.

The J gene is TRBJ2-1, the V gene TRBV21-1; the table gives TRBD1 as D, unverified against the DNA. TRBV21-1 is noted as a pseudogene. There are 16 residues in the CDR3. The CDR3 region has the DNA TGTGCCAGCAGCCTCGTCGGAGGGGGCCTTTGCAATGAGCAGTTCTTC. Its translation is CASSLVGGGLCNEQFF.

This clone was recorded once. CDR3 sequence (DNA): TGCAGCTCATGGGGACAGGGGGGATCTGGCTACACCTTC. Residues: CSSWGQGGSGYTF. The J gene is TRBJ1-2, the V gene TRBV29-1, with 11 bases that match TRBD1. The germline gives CDR1 SQVTM, CDR2 ANQGSEA. The CDR3 is 13 amino acids. V gave up 8 bases and J gave up 7 bases; unmatched junction bases: 9. Looking up the rest from reference TRBV29-1 and TRBJ1-2 gives the full variable domain: SAVISQKPSRDICQRGTSLTIQCQVDSQVTMMFWYRQQPGQSLTLIATANQGSEATYESGFVIDKFPISRPNLTFSTLTVSNMSPEDSSIYLCSSWGQGGSGYTFGSGTRLTVV.

The rearrangement uses TRBV5-1 and TRBJ2-3; D gene ambiguous. This CDR3 has 14 residues. Germline V gene lookup returns CDR1 SGHRS and CDR2 YFSETQ. V dropped 2 bases and J dropped 4 bases, with 11 bases sitting between them. The CDR3: CASSFQLVPDTQYF. CDR3 DNA: TGCGCCAGCAGCTTCCAGCTAGTACCAGATACGCAGTATTTT.

The V and J genes are TRBV3-1 (or the pseudogene TRBV3-2) and TRBJ1-2; no clear D. CDR3 length equals 17 residues. The germline V and J ends were trimmed by 2 bases and 4 bases, with 20 bases remaining between them. Germline V gene data show CDR1 as LGHDT and CDR2 as YNNKEL (reference sequence). The CDR3 DNA is TGTGCCAGCAGCCAAAAATTTTCTGAGGAGGGCGGCTATGGCTACACCTTC. This translates into CASSQKFSEEGGYGYTF.